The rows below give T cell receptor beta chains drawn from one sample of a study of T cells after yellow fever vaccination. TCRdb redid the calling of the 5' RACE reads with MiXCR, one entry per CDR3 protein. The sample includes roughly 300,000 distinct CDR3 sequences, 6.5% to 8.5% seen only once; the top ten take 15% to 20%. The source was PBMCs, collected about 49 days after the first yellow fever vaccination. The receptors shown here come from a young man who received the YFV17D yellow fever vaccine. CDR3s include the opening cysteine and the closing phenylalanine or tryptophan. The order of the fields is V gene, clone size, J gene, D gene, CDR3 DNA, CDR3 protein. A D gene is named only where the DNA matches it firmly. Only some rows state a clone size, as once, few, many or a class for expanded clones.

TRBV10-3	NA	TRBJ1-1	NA	TGTGCCATCATCGGACAGCCGAACACTGAAGCTTTCTTT	CAIIGQPNTEAFF
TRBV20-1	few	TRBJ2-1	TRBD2	TGCAGTGCTAGGGACGGGACTAGCGGGGGAAATGAGCAGTTCTTC	CSARDGTSGGNEQFF
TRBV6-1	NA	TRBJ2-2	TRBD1	TGTGCCAGCAGTGGACAGGGAATAGGGGCCGGGGAGCTGTTTTTT	CASSGQGIGAGELFF
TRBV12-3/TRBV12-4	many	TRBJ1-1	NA	TGTGCCAGCAGTTTATGGAACACTGAAGCTTTCTTT	CASSLWNTEAFF
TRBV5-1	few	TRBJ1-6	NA	TGCGCCAGCAGCTTATTTGGGAGCTCCTATAATTCACCCCTCCACTTT	CASSLFGSSYNSPLHF
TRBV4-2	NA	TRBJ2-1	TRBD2	TGTGCCAGCAGCCAAGATCAAGGCGGGGGGGTTGGCGAGCAGTTCTTC	CASSQDQGGGVGEQFF
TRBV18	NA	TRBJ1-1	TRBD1	TGTGCCAGCTCAACGACAGGGATGCGTGAAGCTTTCTTT	CASSTTGMREAFF
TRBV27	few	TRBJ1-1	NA	TGTGCCAGTAGAACGGCGGATATCACTGAAGCTTTCTTT	CASRTADITEAFF
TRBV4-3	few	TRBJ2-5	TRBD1	TGCGCCAGCAGCCCGGACAGGGTAAAAGAGACCCAGTACTTC	CASSPDRVKETQYF
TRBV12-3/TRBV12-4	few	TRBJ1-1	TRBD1	TGTGCCAGCAGTTTCCAGGTGGGTGGCAGGGGGGTCGGGAACACTGAAGCTTTCTTT	CASSFQVGGRGVGNTEAFF
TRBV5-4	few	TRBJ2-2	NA	TGTGCCAGCAGCCCGAATGGGATAGCGAACACCGGGGAGCTGTTTTTT	CASSPNGIANTGELFF
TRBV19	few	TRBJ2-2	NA	TGTGCCAGTAGTATAGTCTCGGGGACCGGGGAGCTGTTTTTT	CASSIVSGTGELFF
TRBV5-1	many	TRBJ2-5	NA	TGTGCCAGCAGCTTGGCTTCGGGGCAAGAGACCCAGTACTTC	CASSLASGQETQYF
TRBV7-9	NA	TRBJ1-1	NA	TGTGCCAGCAGCTCCTTACCGGTTAACACTGAAGCTTTCTTT	CASSSLPVNTEAFF
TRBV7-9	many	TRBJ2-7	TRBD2	TGTGCCAGCAGCTTCCACCGACTAGCGGGGGGGCGCGAGCAGTACTTC	CASSFHRLAGGREQYF
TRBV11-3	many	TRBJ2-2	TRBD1	TGTGCCAGCAGCGCTACAGGGGGCCGGTTGGCCGGGGAGCTGTTTTTT	CASSATGGRLAGELFF
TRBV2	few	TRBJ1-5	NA	TGTGCCAGCAGCGATACAGGGAAGAGACAGCCCCAGCATTTT	CASSDTGKRQPQHF
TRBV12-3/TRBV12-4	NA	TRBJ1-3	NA	TGTGCCAGCAGGCCGGGAGGTGGAAACACCATATATTTT	CASRPGGGNTIYF
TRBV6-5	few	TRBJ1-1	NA	TGTGCCAGCAGTTACACAGCGGCTACACCGAACCCAGAAGCTTTCTTT	CASSYTAATPNPEAFF
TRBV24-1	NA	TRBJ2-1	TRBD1	TGTGCCACCAGTACCGGGACAGAGTCATACAATGAGCAGTTCTTC	CATSTGTESYNEQFF
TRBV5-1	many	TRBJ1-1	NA	TGTGCCAGCTCACTAGTGGGGGACACTGAAGCTTTCTTT	CASSLVGDTEAFF
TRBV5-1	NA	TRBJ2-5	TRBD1	TGCGCCAGCGGAGACAGGGTTGGGACCCAGTACTTC	CASGDRVGTQYF
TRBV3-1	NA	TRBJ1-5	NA	TGTGCCAGCAGCCAAGGGGCGAGGGGACAGCCCCAGCATTTT	CASSQGARGQPQHF
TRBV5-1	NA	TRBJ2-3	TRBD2	TGCGCCAGCAGCTCGGCCAGCGCGGGGGGACGCACAGATACGCAGTATTTT	CASSSASAGGRTDTQYF
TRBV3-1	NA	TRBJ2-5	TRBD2	TGTGCCAGCAGCCCACTCCGGGGGAGCGGGGCGGACGAGACCCAGTACTTC	CASSPLRGSGADETQYF
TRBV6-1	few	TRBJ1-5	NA	TGTGCCAGCAGTGAAAGGTGGGGCAGCAATCAGCCCCAGCATTTT	CASSERWGSNQPQHF
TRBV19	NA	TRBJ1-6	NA	TGTGCCAGTAGTATGCCCCAGAGGGTTCGGGATTCACCCCTCCACTTT	CASSMPQRVRDSPLHF
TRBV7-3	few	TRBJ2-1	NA	TGTGCCAGCAGCTTAAACCCTAGCATGAGAGATGAGCAGTTCTTC	CASSLNPSMRDEQFF